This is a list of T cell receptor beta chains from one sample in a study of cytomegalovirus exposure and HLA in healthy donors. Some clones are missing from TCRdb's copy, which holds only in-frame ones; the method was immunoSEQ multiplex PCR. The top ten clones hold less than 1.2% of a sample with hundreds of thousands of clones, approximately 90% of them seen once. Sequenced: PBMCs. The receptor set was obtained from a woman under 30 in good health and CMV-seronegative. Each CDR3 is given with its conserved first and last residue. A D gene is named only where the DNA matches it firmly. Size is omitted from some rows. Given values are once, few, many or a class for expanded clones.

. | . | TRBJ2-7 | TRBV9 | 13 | CASSVEGLSEQYF | TGTGCCAGCAGCGTCGAAGGACTCTCCGAGCAGTACTTC
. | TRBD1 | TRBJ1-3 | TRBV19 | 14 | CASSPGGHGNTIYF | TGTGCCAGTAGTCCAGGGGGCCACGGAAACACCATATATTTT
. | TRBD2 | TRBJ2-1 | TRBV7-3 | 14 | CASSPSGRRIEQFF | TGTGCCAGCAGCCCCAGCGGGAGGCGGATTGAGCAGTTCTTC
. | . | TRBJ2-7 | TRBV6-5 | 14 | CASSVRTGSYEQYF | TGTGCCAGCAGTGTAAGGACGGGGAGCTACGAGCAGTACTTC
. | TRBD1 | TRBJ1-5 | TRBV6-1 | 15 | CASSRDRYSNQPQHF | TGTGCCAGCAGCCGGGACAGATATAGCAATCAGCCCCAGCATTTT
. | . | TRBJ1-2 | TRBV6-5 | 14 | CASSYGPDKYGYTF | TGTGCCAGCAGTTACGGGCCCGATAAATATGGCTACACCTTC
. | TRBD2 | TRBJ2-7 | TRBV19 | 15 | CASRRLAGGSYEQYF | TGTGCCAGTAGAAGACTAGCGGGAGGGAGCTACGAGCAGTACTTC
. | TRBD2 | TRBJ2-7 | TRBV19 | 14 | CASSKGLGSDEQYF | TGTGCCAGTAGCAAGGGACTAGGGAGTGACGAGCAGTACTTC
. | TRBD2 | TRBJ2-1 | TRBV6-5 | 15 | CASRTGTSGGNEQFF | TGTGCCAGCAGGACGGGGACTAGCGGCGGGAATGAGCAGTTCTTC
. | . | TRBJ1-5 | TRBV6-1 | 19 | CASSGGPSWTAYSNQPQHF | TGTGCCAGCAGTGGGGGCCCAAGTTGGACGGCTTATAGCAATCAGCCCCAGCATTTT
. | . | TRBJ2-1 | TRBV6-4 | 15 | CASSGSGAQVGEQFF | TGTGCCAGCAGTGGGTCGGGAGCGCAGGTTGGTGAGCAGTTCTTC
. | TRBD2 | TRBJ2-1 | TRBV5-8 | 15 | CASSLGRGGLNEQFF | TGTGCCAGCAGCTTGGGGCGGGGGGGCCTCAATGAGCAGTTCTTC
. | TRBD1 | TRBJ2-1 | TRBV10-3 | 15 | CAISEPDRRNNEQFF | TGTGCCATCAGTGAGCCGGACAGGAGGAACAATGAGCAGTTCTTC
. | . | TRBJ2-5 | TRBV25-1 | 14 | CASSEFLSQETQYF | TGTGCCAGCAGTGAATTTCTCAGCCAAGAGACCCAGTACTTC
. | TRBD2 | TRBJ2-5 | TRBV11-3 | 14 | CASSTRGGRETQYF | TGTGCCAGCAGCACCCGGGGGGGCCGGGAGACCCAGTACTTC
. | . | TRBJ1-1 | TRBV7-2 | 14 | CASSLGRGNTEAFF | TGTGCCAGCAGCTTGGGGCGGGGGAACACTGAAGCTTTCTTT
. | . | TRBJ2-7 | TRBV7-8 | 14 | CASSPGRGGYEQYF | TGTGCCAGCAGCCCAGGGCGTGGGGGGTACGAGCAGTACTTC
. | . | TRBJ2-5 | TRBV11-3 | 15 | CASSFGRGQKETQYF | TGTGCCAGCAGCTTTGGTAGAGGACAGAAAGAGACCCAGTACTTC
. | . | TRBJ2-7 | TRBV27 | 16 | CASSLVSRFSIHEQYF | TGTGCCAGCAGTTTAGTCTCCAGGTTTAGTATCCACGAGCAGTACTTC
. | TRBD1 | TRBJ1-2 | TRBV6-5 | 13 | CASSNTGVIGYTF | TGTGCCAGCAGTAACACAGGGGTTATCGGCTACACCTTC
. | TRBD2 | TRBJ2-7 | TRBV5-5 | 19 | CASSLRGGLAGSSVYEQYF | TGTGCCAGCAGCTTGCGTGGTGGGCTAGCGGGGAGTTCCGTCTACGAGCAGTACTTC
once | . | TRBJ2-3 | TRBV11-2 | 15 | CASSLLAPSTDTQYF | TGTGCCAGCAGCTTACTAGCGCCTAGCACAGATACGCAGTATTTT
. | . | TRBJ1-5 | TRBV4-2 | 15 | CASSQLGQGNQPQHF | TGTGCCAGCAGCCAGTTAGGGCAGGGGAATCAGCCCCAGCATTTT
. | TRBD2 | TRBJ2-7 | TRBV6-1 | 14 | CASREVAGGYEQYF | TGTGCCAGCAGAGAGGTAGCGGGAGGCTACGAGCAGTACTTC
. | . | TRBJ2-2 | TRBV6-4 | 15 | CASSRDGDITGELFF | TGTGCCAGCAGTCGCGACGGGGATATAACCGGGGAGCTGTTTTTT
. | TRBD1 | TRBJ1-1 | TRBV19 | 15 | CASSITPGQGGEAFF | TGTGCCAGTAGTATCACCCCCGGACAGGGGGGAGAAGCTTTCTTT
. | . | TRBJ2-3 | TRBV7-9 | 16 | CASSLTDFYSTDTQYF | TGTGCCAGCAGCTTGACAGATTTCTATAGCACAGATACGCAGTATTTT
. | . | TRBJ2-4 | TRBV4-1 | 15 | CASSQGISPKNIQYF | TGCGCCAGCAGCCAAGGTATTAGCCCCAAAAACATTCAGTACTTC
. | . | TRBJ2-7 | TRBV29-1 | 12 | CSVGARTYEQYF | TGCAGCGTTGGGGCCAGAACCTACGAGCAGTACTTC
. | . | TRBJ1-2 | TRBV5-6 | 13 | CASSLGRVLGYTF | TGTGCCAGCAGCCTAGGGAGAGTCCTCGGCTACACCTTC
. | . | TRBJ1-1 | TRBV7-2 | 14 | CASSAGRGNTEAFF | TGTGCCAGCAGCGCTGGAAGGGGGAACACTGAAGCTTTCTTT
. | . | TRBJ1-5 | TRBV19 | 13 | CATRAGSHQPQHF | TGTGCCACCCGGGCGGGGAGCCACCAGCCCCAGCATTTT
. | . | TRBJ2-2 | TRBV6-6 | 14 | CASRDGMHTGELFF | TGTGCCAGCAGGGACGGGATGCACACCGGGGAGCTGTTTTTT
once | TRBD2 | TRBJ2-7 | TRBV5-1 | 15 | CASSPGTSGSEEQYF | TGCGCCAGCAGCCCGGGGACTAGCGGGAGTGAAGAGCAGTACTTC
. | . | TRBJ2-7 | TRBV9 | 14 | CASSPQFTSYEQYF | TGTGCCAGCAGCCCACAATTTACCTCCTACGAGCAGTACTTC
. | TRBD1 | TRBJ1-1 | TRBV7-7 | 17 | CASSLVFGPGGNTEAFF | TGTGCCAGCAGCTTAGTCTTTGGGCCAGGGGGGAACACTGAAGCTTTCTTT
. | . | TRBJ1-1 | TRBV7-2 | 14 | CASRTVWGRTEAFF | TGTGCCAGCAGGACCGTCTGGGGGCGAACTGAAGCTTTCTTT
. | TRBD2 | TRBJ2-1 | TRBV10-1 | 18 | CEVSPVFNGGRSYNEQFF | TGCGAAGTATCGCCAGTCTTCAACGGGGGGAGGTCCTACAATGAGCAGTTCTTC
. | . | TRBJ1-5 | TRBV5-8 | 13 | CASRPYTNQPQHF | TGTGCCAGCAGACCCTATACCAATCAGCCCCAGCATTTT
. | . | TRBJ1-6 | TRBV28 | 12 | CASSAGWTPLHF | TGTGCCAGCAGTGCAGGGTGGACACCCCTCCACTTT
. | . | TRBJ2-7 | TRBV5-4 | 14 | CASSPEGESYEQYF | TGTGCCAGCAGCCCGGAGGGTGAAAGCTACGAGCAGTACTTC
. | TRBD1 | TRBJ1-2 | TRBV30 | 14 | CAWGFGQVGYGYTF | TGTGCCTGGGGATTCGGACAGGTGGGGTATGGCTACACCTTC
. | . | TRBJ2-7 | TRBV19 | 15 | CASSLTRTVSYEQYF | TGTGCCAGTAGCCTAACTCGGACAGTCTCCTACGAGCAGTACTTC
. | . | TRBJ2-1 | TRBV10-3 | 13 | CAVEGGRPNEQFF | TGTGCCGTCGAGGGTGGGCGTCCAAATGAGCAGTTCTTC
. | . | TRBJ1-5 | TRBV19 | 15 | CASSIGRGGNQPQHF | TGTGCCAGTAGTATAGGAAGGGGCGGTAATCAGCCCCAGCATTTT
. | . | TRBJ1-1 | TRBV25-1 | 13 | CSSSSGEGISAFF | TGTTCAAGCAGCAGTGGGGAGGGCATCTCAGCTTTCTTT
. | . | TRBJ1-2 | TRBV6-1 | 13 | CASSPEQDYGYTF | TGTGCCAGCAGTCCAGAACAGGACTATGGCTACACCTTC
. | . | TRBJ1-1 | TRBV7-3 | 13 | CASSGPGRDEAFF | TGTGCCAGCAGCGGCCCGGGGAGGGATGAAGCTTTCTTT
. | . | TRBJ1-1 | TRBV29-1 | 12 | CSVGPGLTEAFF | TGCAGCGTTGGTCCAGGGTTAACTGAAGCTTTCTTT
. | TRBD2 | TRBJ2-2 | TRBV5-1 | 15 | CASSASSGGTGELFF | TGCGCCAGCAGCGCGAGTAGCGGGGGCACCGGGGAGCTGTTTTTT
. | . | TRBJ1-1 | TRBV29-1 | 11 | CSVSDSLEAFF | TGCAGCGTTTCGGACAGCCTTGAAGCTTTCTTT
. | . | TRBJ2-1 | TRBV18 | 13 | CASSPTSDNEQFF | TGTGCCAGCTCTCCAACTAGTGACAATGAGCAGTTCTTC
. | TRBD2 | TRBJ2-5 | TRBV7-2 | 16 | CASSLRLAGGRETQYF | TGTGCCAGCAGCCTGCGACTAGCGGGGGGGCGAGAGACCCAGTACTTC
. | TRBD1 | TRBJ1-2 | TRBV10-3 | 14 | CATRGGTGDNGYTF | TGTGCCACCCGCGGGGGGACAGGGGATAATGGCTACACCTTC
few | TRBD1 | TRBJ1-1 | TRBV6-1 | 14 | CASNKDRGGTEAFF | TGTGCCAGCAATAAGGACAGGGGAGGAACTGAAGCTTTCTTT